The clone carrying this T cell receptor beta chain appeared a few times. The data were obtained in a study of T cell repertoires in cytomegalovirus infection. One entry per CDR3 protein results from TCRdb running MiXCR on the reads. The sample includes some 440,000 distinct CDR3 sequences, 25% to 40% of them seen just once. This CDR3 is built from 13 residues. Trimming cost V 7 bases and J 7 bases, with 12 bases left between them. Per the germline V gene, CDR1 is SGDLS and CDR2 is YYNGEE. J is TRBJ1-6 and V is TRBV9; D remains unclear. Sample: PBMCs. The source is a human donor in good health (CMV status not recorded). Some clones in this sample may be carry-over from other donors' samples. The CDR3 spells CASGGPVNSPLHF. The CDR3 DNA is TGTGCCAGCGGAGGACCGGTAAATTCACCCCTCCACTTT.